This T cell receptor (beta chain) appears in the sequencing data of a study of T-cell memory formation after mild COVID-19. The CDR3 sequence is 13 residues long. The J segment lost 8 bases and the V segment lost 5 bases, leaving 7 bases of the junction unmatched. Germline CDR1 and CDR2: SEHNR and FQNEAQ (reference sequence). The authors produced TCR alpha and TCR beta cDNA libraries with sample barcodes and UMIs by 5'RACE using constant-segment primers. TCRdb called the 5' RACE reads again in MiXCR, with one record for every CDR3 protein. The profile shows 170,000 or so distinct CDR3 sequences, about a third of them singletons. This clonotype was detected many times.

This chain joins TRBV7-9 and TRBJ1-2; 8 bases fit TRBD1. The receptor was derived from an adult woman who had mild COVID-19 (a few samples of this study predate the infection). Cell type and time point are not known. Sample: PBMCs or a T cell subset sorted from them (not recorded which). Written as DNA, the CDR3 is TGTGCCAGCAGCCGACAGGGGAGTAGCGGCTACACCTTC. The encoded protein is CASSRQGSSGYTF. The full variable domain, with the rest looked up from reference TRBV7-9 and TRBJ1-2, is DTGVSQNPRHKITKRGQNVTFRCDPISEHNRLYWYRQTLGQGPEFLTYFQNEAQLEKSRLLSDRFSAERPKGSFSTLEIQRTEQGDSAMYLCASSRQGSSGYTFGSGTRLTVV.